This T cell receptor beta chain came from a study of CD8+CD57+ T cells in acquired aplastic anemia. About the research overall: The average for DNA from sorted CD4+ and CD8+ cells was about 2.9 ug. As sequenced from healthy donors, CD4+ cells averaged roughly 10 million reads. General study results and limits: In common between the patients and the controls were around 29 CD8+ CDR3 sequences. Researchers reported that CD8+ Simpson's diversity was not significantly different in patients versus controls.

The study profiled TCR beta VDJ and CDR3 using genomic DNA as template. TCRdb re-called the reads with MiXCR, one entry per CDR3 protein. The repertoire holds about 210,000 distinct CDR3 sequences, with around 32% as singletons. This clonotype has ten or more counts. Its cognate antigen is unknown. Material for sequencing was sorted CD4+, CD8+, or CD8+CD57+ T cells (not recorded which) from PBMCs. The receptor was derived from a human donor in good health, serving as a control.

The CDR3 loop is CASSASPSGAYEQYF. The CDR3 nucleotides read TGTGCCAGCAGTGCGAGCCCGAGCGGGGCCTACGAGCAGTACTTC. This chain joins TRBV2 and TRBJ2-7; TRBD2 matches at 7 bases. In germline, CDR1 is SNHLY, CDR2 FYNNEI. Trimming cost V 4 bases and J 2 bases; bases outside gene matches: 8. The CDR3 consists of 15 residues.